The entry below describes one T cell receptor (beta chain). This clonotype was counted between two and nine times. Its cognate antigen has yet to be identified. Per-base qualities were not stored, and no clone one base away is much larger. The data were taken from a study of early T cells in non-severe SARS-CoV-2 infection (dated by TCRdb to about 2021). In the study overall: TCR sequencing used bulk RNA from unsorted whole blood, so alpha and beta chains could not be paired. Results the study describes overall, beyond this receptor: VDJdb matching was skewed toward anti-spike CD8 responses and likely underestimated virus-specific expansions by missing private and CD4 specificities.

The study was a case-control design nested within a healthcare worker cohort in London, UK, with weekly nasopharyngeal swab PCR tests and blood sampling. Between 23 and 31 March 2020, the week of the UK lockdown, healthcare workers were enrolled and then followed up weekly for as long as 16 weeks. V is cut back by 3 bases and J by 9 bases, with 11 bases in the junction unmatched. The CDR3, from cysteine to phenylalanine, totals 15 residues. Kept here is only the CDR3 DNA, which spans 45 bases and is read in frame from base 1. CDR1 and CDR2, per the germline V gene (reference sequence), are SGHAT and FQDESV. The library was produced with 5' RACE. The reads were generated on a NextSeq 500. Unique molecular identifiers were attached to individual cDNA molecules in the TCR library protocol so that sequencing error and PCR bias could be corrected. Sequencing covered both TCR alpha and beta chains, and within each sample the abundances of alpha and beta sequences were tightly co-correlated. Regarding the original processing steps: Decombinator V4 was used to annotate the V gene, J gene and CDR3 of the TCR sequences. Expanded TCRs were defined as changing significantly between any two time points under a Poisson model with p below 0.0001. TCR abundances were normalised to the total number of TCRs sequenced per sample and expressed as counts per million. TRAV1-2 paired with TRAJ12, TRAJ20 or TRAJ33 defined MAIT TCRs, while TRAV10 paired with TRAJ18 defined iNKT TCRs. VDJdb, accessed on 1 November 2021, was searched for TCRs annotated for CMV, EBV and SARS-CoV-2, and TCRs annotated for more than one antigen were excluded. TCRdb passed the public sequencing reads through fastp at Q25 and MiXCR, retaining productive beta sequences. Identical CDR3 protein sequences are pooled into one entry, listed with their most common genes and DNA. The V and J calls here are based on TCRdb, not the publication. Recorded for this sample are 35,000 to 45,000 distinct CDR3 sequences; around 6.1% of them occurred a single time. The ten largest account for under 15% of the sample.

The sequence came from an adult who was a healthcare worker with PCR-confirmed SARS-CoV-2 infection or an uninfected control (not recorded which). The material sequenced was whole blood. The chain joins TRBV11-1 to TRBJ2-1, with 7 central nucleotides matching TRBD2. The CDR3 protein is CASSFGTTLDSEQFF. The DNA sequence is TGTGCCAGCAGCTTCGGGACTACCCTTGATAGTGAGCAGTTCTTC.